This T cell receptor beta chain was found in a study of CD8 T cells in Susac syndrome. On this clonotype itself: A read error may account for a junction end that differs from germline.

Germline lookup yields CDR1 MNHEY and CDR2 SMNVEV (reference sequence). This CDR3 is built from 15 residues. With random hexamers, roughly 0.45 to 1 ug RNA was reverse transcribed. TCRdb used MiXCR to reprocess the immunoSEQ multiplex PCR reads, holding one entry per CDR3 protein. The table records around 200,000 distinct CDR3 sequences, approximately 95% of them present only once. The rearrangement uses TRBV27 and TRBJ2-5, with D possibly matching TRBD2 (5 bases). The source is a human donor with multiple sclerosis. Specimen: CD4+ T cells from PBMCs. CDR3 DNA sequence: TGTGCCAGCAGCTTATCCCGGGGATCCCAAGAGACCCAGTACTTC. Encoded protein: CASSLSRGSQETQYF.